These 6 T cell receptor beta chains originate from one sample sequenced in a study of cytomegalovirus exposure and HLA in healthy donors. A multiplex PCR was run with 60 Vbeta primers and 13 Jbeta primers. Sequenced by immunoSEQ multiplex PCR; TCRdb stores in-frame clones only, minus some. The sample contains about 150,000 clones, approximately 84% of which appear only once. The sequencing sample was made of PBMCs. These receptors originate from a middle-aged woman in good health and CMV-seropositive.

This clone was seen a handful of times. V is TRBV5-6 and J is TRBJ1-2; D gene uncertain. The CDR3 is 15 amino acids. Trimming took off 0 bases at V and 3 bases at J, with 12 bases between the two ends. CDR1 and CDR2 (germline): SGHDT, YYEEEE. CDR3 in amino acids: CASSLGRGGYYGYTF. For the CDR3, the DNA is TGTGCCAGCAGCTTGGGCCGAGGTGGATACTATGGCTACACCTTC. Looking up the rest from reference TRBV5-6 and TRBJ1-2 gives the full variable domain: DAGVTQSPTHLIKTRGQQVTLRCSPKSGHDTVSWYQQALGQGPQFIFQYYEEEERQRGNFPDRFSGHQFPNYSSELNVNALLLGDSALYLCASSLGRGGYYGYTFGSGTRLTVV.

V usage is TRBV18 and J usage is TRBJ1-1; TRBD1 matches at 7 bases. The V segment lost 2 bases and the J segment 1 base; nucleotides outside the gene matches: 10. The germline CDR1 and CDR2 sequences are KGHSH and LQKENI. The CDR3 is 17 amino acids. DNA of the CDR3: TGTGCCAGCTCACCAAGAGCGACAGGGAAAGCGAACACTGAAGCTTTCTTT. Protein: CASSPRATGKANTEAFF.

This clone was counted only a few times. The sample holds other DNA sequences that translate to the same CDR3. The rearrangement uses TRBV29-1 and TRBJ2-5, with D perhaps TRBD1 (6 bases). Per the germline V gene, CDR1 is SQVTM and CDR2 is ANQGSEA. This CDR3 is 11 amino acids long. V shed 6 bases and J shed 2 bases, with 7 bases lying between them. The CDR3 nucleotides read TGCAGCGTCAGGGGACAAGAGACCCAGTACTTC. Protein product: CSVRGQETQYF.

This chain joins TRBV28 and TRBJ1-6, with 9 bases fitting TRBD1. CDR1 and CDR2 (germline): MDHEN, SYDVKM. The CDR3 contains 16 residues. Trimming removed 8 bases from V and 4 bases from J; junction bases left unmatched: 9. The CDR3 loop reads CASGLPQGAYNSPLHF. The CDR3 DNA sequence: TGTGCCAGCGGACTCCCACAGGGGGCATATAATTCACCCCTCCACTTT.

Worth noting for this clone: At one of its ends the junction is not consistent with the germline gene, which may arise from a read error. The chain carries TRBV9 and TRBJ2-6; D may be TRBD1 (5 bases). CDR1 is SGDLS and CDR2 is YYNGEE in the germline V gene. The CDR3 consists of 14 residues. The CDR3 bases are TGTGCCAGCAGCGTAGGGGGTGGGGCCAACGGCCTGACTTTC. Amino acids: CASSVGGGANGLTF.

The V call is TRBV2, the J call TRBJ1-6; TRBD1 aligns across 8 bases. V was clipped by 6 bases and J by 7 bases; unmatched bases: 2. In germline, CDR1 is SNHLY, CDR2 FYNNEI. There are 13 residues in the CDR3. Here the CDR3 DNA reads TGTGCCAGCAGGGACAGGGAGAATTCACCCCTCCACTTT. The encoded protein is CASRDRENSPLHF.